The 29 T cell receptor beta chains below all came from one sample that was sequenced in a study of shared clonotypes between healthy human individuals. Clones were read by immunoSEQ multiplex PCR, and TCRdb kept only the in-frame ones, dropping some. This table has 2.5 million or so clones, just over 90% appearing once. The sequenced sample was naive CD4+ T cells sorted from blood. Subset denoted: CD45RA+ positively selected. These receptor sequences come from a man aged 18 to 30 in good health.

This rearrangement joins TRBV30 to TRBJ1-2; tentative D call: TRBD1 (5 bases). CDR1 is GTSNPN and CDR2 is SVGIG in the germline V gene (reference sequence). The CDR3 loop spans 13 amino acids. V lost 2 bases, J lost 6 bases, and 13 bases lay in between. The CDR3 loop is CAWSRAGTNGYTF. CDR3 nucleotide sequence: TGTGCCTGGAGTAGGGCAGGGACCAATGGCTACACCTTC. The complete variable domain, with remaining parts taken from reference TRBV30 and TRBJ1-2, reads SQTIHQWPATLVQPVGSPLSLECTVEGTSNPNLYWYRQAAGRGLQLLFYSVGIGQISSEVPQNLSASRPQDRQFILSSKKLLLSDSGFYLCAWSRAGTNGYTFGSGTRLTVV.

The rearrangement uses TRBV18 and TRBJ2-3, with D possibly being TRBD2 (5 bases). The CDR3 sequence is 16 residues long. V was pared by 6 bases and J by 2 bases, with 18 bases between. Looked up from germline, CDR1 is KGHSH and CDR2 is LQKENI. CDR3 sequence (DNA): TGTGCCAGCTCTCCAACCCGGCGGGTCTTCACAGATACGCAGTATTTT. Its translation is CASSPTRRVFTDTQYF.

The J gene is TRBJ2-7, the V gene TRBV9; TRBD1 agrees at 9 bases. The ends lost 3 bases at V and 2 bases at J; junction bases unmatched: 9. Germline CDR1 and CDR2: SGDLS and YYNGEE. The CDR3 has 16 amino acids. The CDR3 nucleotides are TGTGCCAGCAGCGGATCCGGGACAGGGCGTCCCTACGAGCAGTACTTC. This sequence encodes CASSGSGTGRPYEQYF.

The gene calls are TRBV6-1 and TRBJ1-6; the D is unclear. The CDR3 sequence is 14 residues long. Germline V gene data show CDR1 as MNHNS and CDR2 as SASEGT. Between the trimmed V and J ends, which lost 7 bases and 7 bases, there was a span of 14 bases. CDR3 bases: TGTGCCAGCACCACTGGTCCGGGGAATTCACCCCTCCACTTT. It specifies CASTTGPGNSPLHF.

The genes are TRBV2 and TRBJ2-7; TRBD2 matches 13 bases. The V and J ends lost 6 bases and 7 bases, in that order; junction bases with no gene match: 3. Germline CDR1 reads SNHLY; CDR2 reads FYNNEI. CDR3 length: 13 residues. DNA for the CDR3: TGTGCCAGCAGCTCGGGACTAGCGGGAGAGCAGTACTTC. Translated, it gives CASSSGLAGEQYF.

Written as DNA, the CDR3 is TGTGCCAGCAGTGCGGGAGCGGGGCAGGGCCTGTCCTACGAGCAGTACTTC. It translates to CASSAGAGQGLSYEQYF. The chain couples TRBV6-1 to TRBJ2-7; 7 nucleotides agree with TRBD2. V gave up 4 bases and J gave up 1 base; unmatched junction bases: 13. CDR1 and CDR2 (germline): MNHNS, SASEGT. The CDR3 extends over 17 amino acids.

The chain joins TRBV6-6 to TRBJ2-7; the match to TRBD2 covers 13 bases. Germline V gene data show CDR1 as MNHNY and CDR2 as SVGAGI (reference sequence). The V and J ends lost 5 bases and 3 bases, in that order; junction bases with no gene match: 4. There are 15 residues in the CDR3. The CDR3 sequence: CASSRGLAGDYEQYF. The CDR3 DNA is TGTGCCAGCAGTCGTGGACTAGCGGGAGACTACGAGCAGTACTTC.

The chain couples TRBV4-1 to TRBJ2-7; D gene uncertain. The length of the CDR3 is 15 residues. V was cut by 0 bases and J by 4 bases, with 13 bases left in between. From germline, CDR1 is MGHRA and CDR2 YSYEKL. The CDR3 bases are TGCGCCAGCAGCCAAGAAGCTGTCGGAACGTACGAGCAGTACTTC. The encoded protein is CASSQEAVGTYEQYF.

The rearrangement joins TRBV5-4 to TRBJ1-2; 7 bases agree with TRBD1. Germline CDR1 reads SGHNT; CDR2 reads YYREEE (reference sequence). With V trimmed by 4 bases and J by 3 bases, 9 bases remained unmatched. The CDR3 sequence is 15 residues long. CDR3 loop: CASSANRQGHYGYTF. The CDR3 DNA sequence: TGTGCCAGCAGCGCTAACCGACAGGGTCACTATGGCTACACCTTC. Complete variable domain (other parts from reference TRBV5-4 and TRBJ1-2): ETGVTQSPTHLIKTRGQQVTLRCSSQSGHNTVSWYQQALGQGPQFIFQYYREEENGRGNFPPRFSGLQFPNYSSELNVNALELDDSALYLCASSANRQGHYGYTFGSGTRLTVV.

The rearrangement links TRBV7-2 to TRBJ2-5, with D possibly called TRBD1 or TRBD2 (5 bases each). Germline CDR1 is SGHTA and CDR2 is FQGNSA. The length of the CDR3 is 15 residues. V was trimmed by 2 bases and J by 4 bases, leaving 14 bases between them. In DNA, the CDR3 is TGTGCCAGCAGCTTACAAGGGGAGACTATAGAGACCCAGTACTTC. Protein sequence: CASSLQGETIETQYF.

This chain joins TRBV28 and TRBJ1-5, with 7 bases aligning to TRBD1. Germline V CDR1 and CDR2: MDHEN, SYDVKM. The CDR3 is 14 residues long. V lost 5 bases, J lost 7 bases, and 8 bases stayed unmatched. CDR3 sequence reads: CASSPDRDEQPQHF. The CDR3 coding sequence is TGTGCCAGCAGTCCCGACAGGGATGAACAGCCCCAGCATTTT.

In this sample, this clone turned up a few times. The chain links TRBV30 to TRBJ1-2, with unresolved D. V lost 5 bases, J lost 4 bases, and 5 bases lay in between. The CDR3 is 10 residues long. Germline CDR1 reads GTSNPN; CDR2 reads SVGIG (reference sequence). The CDR3 coding sequence is TGTGCCTGGTGGTCCTATGGCTACACCTTC. Its protein is CAWWSYGYTF. The complete variable domain, with remaining parts taken from reference TRBV30 and TRBJ1-2, reads SQTIHQWPATLVQPVGSPLSLECTVEGTSNPNLYWYRQAAGRGLQLLFYSVGIGQISSEVPQNLSASRPQDRQFILSSKKLLLSDSGFYLCAWWSYGYTFGSGTRLTVV.

The chain couples TRBV2 to TRBJ1-6; the match to TRBD1 covers 9 bases. The CDR3 runs to 15 residues. The V segment lost 6 bases and the J segment 10 bases; nucleotides outside the gene matches: 10. Germline V gene data show CDR1 as SNHLY and CDR2 as FYNNEI. The CDR3 coding sequence is TGTGCCAGCAGGGAGACGACAGGGGGAAACTCACCCCTCCACTTT. Protein product: CASRETTGGNSPLHF.

The CDR3 DNA is TGTGCCAGCAGCCGGAAACAAGCGAACACTGAAGCTTTCTTT. Translated: CASSRKQANTEAFF. This chain joins TRBV4-2 and TRBJ1-1; D is undetermined. Per the germline V gene, CDR1 is LGHNA and CDR2 is YNFKEQ. The V and J ends lost 4 bases and 1 base respectively, with 10 bases between them. The CDR3 covers 14 residues.

The gene calls are TRBV5-6 and TRBJ2-3, with D unresolved. The germline V gene encodes CDR1 SGHDT and CDR2 YYEEEE. With 4 bases removed from V and 13 bases from J, the gap between germline ends came to 13 bases. The CDR3 contains 11 residues. The DNA for the CDR3 is TGTGCCAGCAGCAAGGACCTTCGGGAGTATTTT. It encodes CASSKDLREYF.

For this clone: Mismatch with germline at one junction end may stem from a read error. This sequence joins TRBV7-7 and TRBJ2-2; no reliable D call. The germline CDR1 and CDR2 sequences are SSHAT and FNYEAQ (reference sequence). The CDR3 length is 15 residues. This chain's CDR3 is CASSTDVGPTGELFF. DNA of the CDR3: TGTGCTAGCAGCACCGATGTAGGGCCAACCGGGGAGCTGTTTTTT.

Written as DNA, the CDR3 is TGTGCCACCAGCAGAGATAAGTCCCGTGGGGCCGGGGGGAATGAGCAGTTCTTC. Protein sequence: CATSRDKSRGAGGNEQFF. The chain carries TRBV15 and TRBJ2-1, with TRBD2 matching over 7 bases. Germline V CDR1 and CDR2: LNHNV, YYDKDF (reference sequence). The CDR3 is made up of 18 amino acids. With 0 bases clipped from V and 7 bases from J, the junction kept 15 bases outside the gene matches. The entire variable domain, with the rest obtained from reference TRBV15 and TRBJ2-1, is as follows: DAMVIQNPRYQVTQFGKPVTLSCSQTLNHNVMYWYQQKSSQAPKLLFHYYDKDFNNEADTPDNFQSRRPNTSFCFLDIRSPGLGDTAMYLCATSRDKSRGAGGNEQFFGPGTRLTVL.

The CDR3 is CASSAIPRSGNTIYF. The CDR3 DNA sequence: TGTGCCAGTAGTGCTATACCGCGCTCTGGAAACACCATATATTTT. The genes are TRBV19 and TRBJ1-3; D gene ambiguous. Trimming removed 5 bases at V and 0 bases at J, with 11 bases between. The CDR3 is made up of 15 amino acids. Germline V gives CDR1 LNHDA, CDR2 SQIVND (reference sequence).

CDR3 in amino acids: CASSHLDQKHEQYF. CDR3 coding DNA: TGCGCCAGCAGCCACTTGGACCAAAAACACGAGCAGTACTTC. The gene calls are TRBV4-1 and TRBJ2-7; no reliable D call. The CDR3 is 14 residues long. Germline values: CDR1 MGHRA, CDR2 YSYEKL. Trimming pared 3 bases from V and 5 bases from J, leaving 14 bases between.

The chain has TRBV19 and TRBJ1-5, with unresolved D. CDR1 LNHDA and CDR2 SQIVND come from the germline V gene (reference sequence). The V end was cut by 4 bases, the J end by 13 bases, with 17 bases between. The CDR3 totals 13 residues. The CDR3 nucleotides are TGTGCCAGTAGTACACACCTTTTTTCCTTACAGCATTTT. It specifies CASSTHLFSLQHF.

This chain joins TRBV9 and TRBJ1-4; possible D gene TRBD1, 6 bases. The V end was cut by 0 bases, the J end by 0 bases, with 15 bases between. The germline V gene encodes CDR1 SGDLS and CDR2 YYNGEE. The length of the CDR3 is 18 residues. CDR3 in DNA: TGTGCCAGCAGCGTAGAAATTGGACAGAAGGCAACTAATGAAAAACTGTTTTTT. It codes for CASSVEIGQKATNEKLFF.

The rearrangement links TRBV5-1 to TRBJ1-2; D is ambiguous. CDR3 length equals 13 residues. The germline V gene has CDR1 SGHRS and CDR2 YFSETQ. V lost 5 bases and J 8 bases, leaving 16 bases between the germline ends. CDR3 residues: CASSKGGDAGYTF. The CDR3 bases are TGCGCCAGCAGTAAAGGAGGAGATGCCGGCTACACCTTC.

This rearrangement joins TRBV10-3 to TRBJ2-1, with TRBD1 matching 9 bases. The V gene's germline CDR1 is ENHRY and CDR2 SYGVKD. The CDR3 contains 14 residues. The junction had 9 bases not matched to a gene; V was cut back by 6 bases and J by 9 bases. Written as DNA, the CDR3 is TGTGCCATCAGGACCGGGACAGGGAGGGGTGAGCAGTTCTTC. It is translated as CAIRTGTGRGEQFF.

The rearrangement links TRBV15 to TRBJ2-7; 7 bases agree with TRBD1. The CDR3 consists of 14 residues. With V trimmed by 8 bases and J by 4 bases, 11 bases remained unmatched. Germline assignment: CDR1 LNHNV and CDR2 YYDKDF (reference sequence). The CDR3 region is CATQGESPPYEQYF. The CDR3 DNA reads TGTGCCACCCAGGGGGAGTCTCCACCATACGAGCAGTACTTC. Full variable domain (missing parts from reference TRBV15 and TRBJ2-7): DAMVIQNPRYQVTQFGKPVTLSCSQTLNHNVMYWYQQKSSQAPKLLFHYYDKDFNNEADTPDNFQSRRPNTSFCFLDIRSPGLGDTAMYLCATQGESPPYEQYFGPGTRLTVT.

J is TRBJ2-7 and V is TRBV5-1, with 10 bases aligning to TRBD2. CDR1 and CDR2 (germline): SGHRS, YFSETQ. This CDR3 has 18 residues. The V gene end was trimmed by 0 bases and the J gene end by 4 bases; junction bases not matched to a gene: 13. The CDR3 DNA reads as TGCGCCAGCAGCTTGGGTATTCGCCCTAGCGGGGGAGAATACGAGCAGTACTTC. Translation gives CASSLGIRPSGGEYEQYF.

This sequence joins TRBV9 and TRBJ2-1; no reliable D call. From germline, CDR1 is SGDLS and CDR2 YYNGEE. CDR3 size: 13 residues. The V gene lost 0 bases and the J gene lost 9 bases, with 10 bases spanning the gap. For the CDR3, the DNA is TGTGCCAGCAGCGTAGGGCAGTCTGGTGAGCAGTTCTTC. Encoded protein: CASSVGQSGEQFF.

This chain links TRBV19 with TRBJ2-3; 9 bases line up with TRBD2. The J segment lost 4 bases and the V segment lost 0 bases, leaving 8 bases of the junction unmatched. This CDR3 has 17 amino acids. The V gene's germline CDR1 is LNHDA and CDR2 SQIVND (reference sequence). The CDR3 DNA follows: TGTGCCAGTAGTATAGATGGAACTAGCGGGTGGGCAGATACGCAGTATTTT. Protein product: CASSIDGTSGWADTQYF.

This sequence joins TRBV6-1 and TRBJ1-2; tentative D call: TRBD1 (6 bases). With 5 bases removed from V and 2 bases from J, the gap between germline ends came to 15 bases. CDR1 and CDR2 (germline): MNHNS, SASEGT. The CDR3 is made up of 15 amino acids. The CDR3 here is CASSPYPGGNYGYTF. CDR3 DNA: TGTGCCAGCAGTCCATACCCCGGGGGCAACTATGGCTACACCTTC.

The chain has TRBV2 and TRBJ2-7; D might be TRBD1 (5 bases). The germline V and J ends were trimmed by 8 bases and 3 bases, with 8 bases remaining between them. The CDR3 is 11 residues long. The germline CDR1 and CDR2 sequences are SNHLY and FYNNEI. This chain's CDR3 is CASGRDYEQYF. The CDR3 DNA follows: TGTGCCAGCGGCAGGGACTACGAGCAGTACTTC.